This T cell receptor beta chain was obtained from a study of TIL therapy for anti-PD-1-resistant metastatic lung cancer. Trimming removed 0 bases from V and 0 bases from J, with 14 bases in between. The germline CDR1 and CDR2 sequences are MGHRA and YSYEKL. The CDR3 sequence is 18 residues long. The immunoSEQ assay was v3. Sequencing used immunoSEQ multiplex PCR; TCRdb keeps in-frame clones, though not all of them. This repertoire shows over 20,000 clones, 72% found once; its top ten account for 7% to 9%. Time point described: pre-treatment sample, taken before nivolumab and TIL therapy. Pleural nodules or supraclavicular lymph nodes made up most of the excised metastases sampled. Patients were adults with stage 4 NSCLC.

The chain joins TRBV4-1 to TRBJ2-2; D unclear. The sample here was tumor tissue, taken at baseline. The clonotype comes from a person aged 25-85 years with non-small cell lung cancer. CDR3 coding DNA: TGCGCCAGCAGCCAAGATAGGGCGGTGGCGCCGAACACCGGGGAGCTGTTTTTT. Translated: CASSQDRAVAPNTGELFF.